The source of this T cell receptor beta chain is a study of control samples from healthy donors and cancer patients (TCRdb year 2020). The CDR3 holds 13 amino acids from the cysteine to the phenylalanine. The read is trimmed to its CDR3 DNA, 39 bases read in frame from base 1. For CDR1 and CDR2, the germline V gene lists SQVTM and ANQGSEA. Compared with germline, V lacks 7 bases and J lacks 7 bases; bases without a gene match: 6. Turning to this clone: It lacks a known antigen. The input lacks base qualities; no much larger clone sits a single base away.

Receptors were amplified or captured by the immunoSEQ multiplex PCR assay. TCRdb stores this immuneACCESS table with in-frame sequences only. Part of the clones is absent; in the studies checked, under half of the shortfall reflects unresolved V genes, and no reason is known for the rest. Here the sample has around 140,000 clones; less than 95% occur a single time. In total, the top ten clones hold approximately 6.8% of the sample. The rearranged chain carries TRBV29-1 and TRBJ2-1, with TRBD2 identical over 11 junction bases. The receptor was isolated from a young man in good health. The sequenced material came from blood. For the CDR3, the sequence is CSAGLAESNEQFF. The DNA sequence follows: TGCAGCGCGGGACTAGCGGAGTCAAATGAGCAGTTCTTC.